This T cell receptor (beta chain) stems from a study of blood T cell repertoires in COVID-19. The wider study: Both acute and convalescent COVID-19 samples were obtained from the United States, Italy and Spain.

Ages ranged from roughly 18 to 100 years, with residence in about two dozen US areas. Cohort 3 recovered donors had two negative PCRs, clearance, or symptom resolution. The authors' processing: Amplification with reference gene primers provided the estimates of nucleated cell counts. Method: immunoSEQ multiplex PCR; TCRdb's copy keeps in-frame clones and lacks some. V and J calls and clone size come straight from that table; D and trimming were deduced from the DNA. The sample comprises 380,000 or so clones, around 87% of which are singletons, and around 1.3% rests with the top ten. The CDR3 has 14 residues. The germline CDR1 and CDR2 sequences are LNHDA and SQIVND (reference sequence). The V segment lost 4 bases and the J segment 6 bases; nucleotides outside the gene matches: 3.

This TCR came from a man aged 25-45 years who had recovered from COVID-19. Sequenced input: PBMCs or T cells enriched from blood (not recorded which). This chain connects TRBV19 to TRBJ1-6; 7 bases align to TRBD1. The DNA of the CDR3 is TGTGCCAGTAGTAACGACAGGGCTAATTCACCCCTCCACTTT. Residues: CASSNDRANSPLHF.